The 9 T cell receptor beta chains in this list originate from one sample, sequenced in a study of T cells after posttransplantation cyclophosphamide. The repertoire was sequenced with immunoSEQ multiplex PCR; TCRdb's copy has only in-frame clones and lacks some. The data contain approximately 32,000 clones, 70% to 90% of them singletons. Sequenced input: PBMCs. These receptors all stem from a woman aged 40 to 55 with a blood cancer, CMV-positive, and with a related stem cell donor.

This clone has a handful of counts. The V gene is TRBV10-3, the J gene TRBJ2-6; D remains ambiguous. This CDR3 is built from 11 residues. The germline gives CDR1 ENHRY, CDR2 SYGVKD. V lost 6 bases and J 10 bases, leaving 7 bases between the germline ends. Here the CDR3 reads CAIRVVNVLTF. CDR3 in DNA: TGTGCCATCAGGGTAGTAAACGTCCTGACTTTC.

The J gene is TRBJ2-3, the V gene TRBV11-3; a possible D gene is TRBD1 (6 bases). The CDR3 runs 15 residues. The V end lost 6 bases, the J end lost 1 base, and 14 bases lay between the germline ends. Germline-derived CDR1 and CDR2 are SGHNT and YENEEA. CDR3 DNA: TGTGCCAGCAGTGCTGCATGGGGGCGCACAGATACGCAGTATTTT. As protein: CASSAAWGRTDTQYF.

The V and J genes are TRBV7-9 and TRBJ2-7; 8 nucleotides match TRBD2. Per germline, CDR1 SEHNR and CDR2 FQNEAQ (reference sequence). CDR3 length: 13 amino acids. The V and J ends lost 8 bases and 1 base, in that order; junction bases with no gene match: 4. CDR3 bases: TGTGCCAGCGCGGGGGGCCGTTCCTACGAGCAGTACTTC. It encodes CASAGGRSYEQYF.

The chain carries TRBV28 and TRBJ2-2; maybe TRBD2 (6 bases). Deletions cut 7 bases from V and 6 bases from J, with 24 bases between. Germline CDR1 and CDR2: MDHEN and SYDVKM. CDR3 size: 17 residues. CDR3 nucleotides: TGTGCCAGCACCCTAGGAGGCTCAGGGTGGGGGGCCGGGGAGCTGTTTTTT. It is translated as CASTLGGSGWGAGELFF.

The chain links TRBV5-6 to TRBJ1-1, with D possibly TRBD1 on 6 matching bases. Germline V CDR1 and CDR2: SGHDT, YYEEEE. V was cut by 0 bases and J by 1 base, with 13 bases left in between. CDR3 length: 16 residues. The DNA of the CDR3 is TGTGCCAGCAGCTTGGCACGGGGGGGCTGGAACACTGAAGCTTTCTTT. It translates to CASSLARGGWNTEAFF.

The J gene is TRBJ2-7, the V gene TRBV27; D not certain. Per the germline V gene, CDR1 is MNHEY and CDR2 is SMNVEV (reference sequence). The CDR3 is made up of 12 amino acids. V lost 6 bases to trimming and J lost 2 bases, with 8 bases between them. CDR3 DNA sequence: TGTGCCAGCAGATCGAGGCCCTACGAGCAGTACTTC. This translates into CASRSRPYEQYF.

To note about this clone: Other DNA sequences in this specimen translate into the identical CDR3. This sequence joins TRBV5-1 and TRBJ2-2, with TRBD1 identical over 7 bases. This CDR3 spans 14 amino acids. Germline V gives CDR1 SGHRS, CDR2 YFSETQ. The J segment lost 5 bases and the V segment lost 1 base, leaving 2 bases of the junction unmatched. The CDR3: CASSLTGDTGELFF. CDR3 nucleotide sequence: TGCGCCAGCAGCTTGACAGGGGATACCGGGGAGCTGTTTTTT.

This rearrangement joins TRBV19 to TRBJ1-2; 7 bases fit TRBD1. This CDR3 contains 15 residues. Trimming cost V 3 bases and J 4 bases; bases outside gene matches: 8. Germline CDR1 is LNHDA and CDR2 is SQIVND (reference sequence). The CDR3 coding sequence is TGTGCCAGTAGTATCGGCTCGACAGGGTTCTATGGCTACACCTTC. As protein: CASSIGSTGFYGYTF.

The V and J genes are TRBV28 and TRBJ2-5, with 9 bases identical to TRBD2. With 3 bases clipped from V and 0 bases from J, the junction kept 8 bases outside the gene matches. From germline, CDR1 is MDHEN and CDR2 SYDVKM. The CDR3 has 17 amino acids. CDR3 sequence: CASSFEWSSGDQETQYF. CDR3 coding DNA: TGTGCCAGCAGTTTTGAATGGTCTAGCGGGGACCAAGAGACCCAGTACTTC.